These 17 T cell receptor beta chains share one sample of origin, sequenced in a study of cytomegalovirus exposure and HLA in healthy donors. Using immunoSEQ multiplex PCR, the repertoire was profiled, and TCRdb retains in-frame clones only, with some absent. Of fewer than 250,000 clones detected, around 86% appear once; the ten largest clones hold about 2%. Input material: PBMCs. The receptor set was obtained from a woman between 18 and 29 years old in good health and CMV-seropositive.

The chain recombines TRBV5-1 with TRBJ2-7, with a possible D match to TRBD1 (6 bases). Trimming pared 5 bases from V and 0 bases from J, leaving 9 bases between. The CDR3 totals 13 residues. Per germline, CDR1 SGHRS and CDR2 YFSETQ. The CDR3 is CASSGGSSYEQYF. CDR3 in DNA: TGCGCCAGCAGTGGGGGCAGCTCCTACGAGCAGTACTTC.

CDR3 nucleotides: TGCGCCAGCAGCTTGGTCCAGGGTAATTATGGCTACACCTTC. Translation: CASSLVQGNYGYTF. The chain carries TRBV5-1 and TRBJ1-2; tentatively, D is TRBD1 (5 bases). Germline CDR1 is SGHRS and CDR2 is YFSETQ. CDR3 length equals 14 residues. Trimming took off 0 bases at V and 5 bases at J, with 11 bases between the two ends.

The chain employs TRBV27 and TRBJ2-3, with 7 bases fitting TRBD2. CDR1 is MNHEY and CDR2 is SMNVEV in the germline V gene (reference sequence). V lost 1 base to trimming and J lost 0 bases; unmatched junction nucleotides: 7. This CDR3 is 17 amino acids long. The CDR3 here is CASSLFGGGGSTDTQYF. The CDR3 DNA reads TGTGCCAGCAGTTTATTCGGCGGGGGAGGGAGCACAGATACGCAGTATTTT.

The chain combines TRBV11-2 with TRBJ2-2; the match to TRBD1 covers 9 bases. V lost 5 bases and J lost 7; bases outside the gene matches: 17. Germline assignment: CDR1 SGHAT and CDR2 FQNNGV. The CDR3 consists of 18 residues. In nucleotides, the CDR3 is TGTGCCAGCAGCCTACCTAGAGGGACAGGGAGTAGAGTCGGGGAGCTGTTTTTT. Its protein is CASSLPRGTGSRVGELFF.

The V and J genes are TRBV27 and TRBJ2-3; D uncertain. V was shortened by 8 bases and J by 7 bases, with 13 bases between the two germline ends. CDR1 is MNHEY, CDR2 SMNVEV, per germline (reference sequence). This CDR3 comprises 12 residues. The CDR3 protein is CASRKTGNTQYF. DNA for the CDR3: TGTGCCAGCCGTAAGACTGGAAATACGCAGTATTTT.

The CDR3 sequence: CASMGSGDQPQHF. CDR3 bases: TGTGCCAGTATGGGGTCAGGGGATCAGCCCCAGCATTTT. The J gene is TRBJ1-5, the V gene TRBV19; D is possibly TRBD1 (6 bases). V was pared by 7 bases and J by 5 bases, with 12 bases between. Germline CDR1 is LNHDA and CDR2 is SQIVND (reference sequence). This CDR3 comprises 13 residues.

The V and J genes are TRBV28 and TRBJ1-2, with 7 positions matching TRBD1. Trimming took 6 bases from V and 1 from J; bases not matched to a gene: 8. Germline assignment: CDR1 MDHEN and CDR2 SYDVKM. The CDR3 is made up of 15 amino acids. In DNA form, the CDR3 reads TGTGCCAGCAGGCCCCGGGACAGTATTAACTATGGCTACACCTTC. It translates to CASRPRDSINYGYTF.

V is TRBV5-4 and J is TRBJ2-2, with 7 bases lining up with TRBD1. The CDR3 length is 17 residues. From germline, CDR1 is SGHNT and CDR2 YYREEE (reference sequence). V gave up 10 bases and J gave up 7 bases; unmatched junction bases: 22. CDR3 loop: CAESVSSGTVLHGELFF. The CDR3 DNA is TGTGCCGAGAGTGTCAGCTCCGGGACAGTCCTTCACGGGGAGCTGTTTTTT.

This chain links TRBV5-1 with TRBJ1-1; no firm D call. The CDR3 length is 13 residues. V was shortened by 0 bases and J by 5 bases, with 8 bases between the two germline ends. Looked up from germline, CDR1 is SGHRS and CDR2 is YFSETQ. The CDR3 nucleotides are TGCGCCAGCAGCTTGGAACTGCGAACTGAAGCTTTCTTT. Its translation: CASSLELRTEAFF.

This CDR3 reads CSVGFRASGSDEQFF. Here the CDR3 DNA reads TGCAGCGTTGGTTTCCGGGCTAGCGGGAGCGATGAGCAGTTCTTC. The chain uses TRBV29-1 and TRBJ2-1, with TRBD2 matching over 10 bases. Per the germline V gene, CDR1 is SQVTM and CDR2 is ANQGSEA. The length of the CDR3 is 15 residues. V lost 4 bases, J lost 8 bases, and 11 bases stayed unmatched.

This clone was observed a single time. The chain is built from TRBV2 and TRBJ2-7; 13 positions agree with TRBD2. The CDR3 sequence is 15 residues long. CDR1 is SNHLY, CDR2 FYNNEI, per germline. The V segment lost 5 bases and the J segment 6 bases; nucleotides outside the gene matches: 7. The CDR3 protein is CASSPLAGGPSEQYF. The DNA for the CDR3 is TGTGCCAGCAGTCCACTAGCGGGAGGGCCCAGCGAGCAGTACTTC.

The chain links TRBV28 to TRBJ2-7; maybe TRBD2 (6 bases). The germline V gene has CDR1 MDHEN and CDR2 SYDVKM. Trimming pared 7 bases from V and 3 bases from J, leaving 19 bases between. The CDR3 loop spans 15 amino acids. CDR3 loop: CASTPFGSGLYEQYF. Written as DNA, the CDR3 is TGTGCCAGCACCCCTTTCGGGAGCGGTCTCTACGAGCAGTACTTC.

The V and J genes are TRBV29-1 and TRBJ1-4; 8 positions agree with TRBD1. From germline, CDR1 is SQVTM and CDR2 ANQGSEA. The CDR3 totals 14 residues. CDR3 DNA sequence: TGCAGTGCCACCCAGGGGGCTACTAATGAAAAACTGTTTTTT. It translates to CSATQGATNEKLFF.

The chain uses TRBV11-2 and TRBJ2-1, with a weak D call TRBD2 (5 bases). The germline V gene encodes CDR1 SGHAT and CDR2 FQNNGV. There are 16 residues in the CDR3. Trimming took 3 bases from V and 3 from J, leaving 15 bases between them. CDR3 sequence: CASSLGLTGSYNEQFF. The CDR3 nucleotides read TGTGCCAGCAGCTTGGGTTTAACGGGAAGCTACAATGAGCAGTTCTTC.

The V and J genes are TRBV29-1 and TRBJ2-2, with D unresolved. V dropped 7 bases and J dropped 4 bases, with 16 bases sitting between them. Germline V gives CDR1 SQVTM, CDR2 ANQGSEA. CDR3 length: 14 amino acids. The chain's CDR3 is CSATRLASTGELFF. The CDR3 DNA follows: TGCAGCGCGACTCGACTGGCGAGCACCGGGGAGCTGTTTTTT.

The DNA for the CDR3 is TGTGCCAGCAGCCTGAGGGGGACTGAAGCTTTCTTT. Its translation is CASSLRGTEAFF. The chain joins TRBV11-2 to TRBJ1-1; the D gene is possibly TRBD1 (6 bases). The germline CDR1 and CDR2 sequences are SGHAT and FQNNGV. The CDR3 length is 12 residues. Trimming stripped 5 bases from V and 5 bases from J, with 9 bases between.

J is TRBJ1-3 and V is TRBV6-4; D unresolved. The V end lost 7 bases, the J end lost 7 bases, and 8 bases lay between the germline ends. Germline V gene lookup returns CDR1 MRHNA and CDR2 SNTAGT. The CDR3 is 11 residues long. CDR3: CASKRVNTIYF. The CDR3 DNA reads TGTGCCAGCAAACGGGTCAACACCATATATTTT.